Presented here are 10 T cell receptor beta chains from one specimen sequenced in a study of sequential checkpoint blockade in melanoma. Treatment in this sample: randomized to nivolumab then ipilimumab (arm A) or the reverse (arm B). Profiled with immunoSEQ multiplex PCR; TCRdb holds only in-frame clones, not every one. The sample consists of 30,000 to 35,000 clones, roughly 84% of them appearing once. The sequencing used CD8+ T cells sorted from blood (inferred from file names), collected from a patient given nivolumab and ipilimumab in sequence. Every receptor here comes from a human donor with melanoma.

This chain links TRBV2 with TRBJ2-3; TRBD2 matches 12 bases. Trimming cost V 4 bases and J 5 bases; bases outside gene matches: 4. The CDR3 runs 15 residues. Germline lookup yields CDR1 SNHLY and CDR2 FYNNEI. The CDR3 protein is CASSGLAGVVDTQYF. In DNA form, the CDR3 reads TGTGCCAGCAGTGGACTAGCGGGAGTGGTAGATACGCAGTATTTT.

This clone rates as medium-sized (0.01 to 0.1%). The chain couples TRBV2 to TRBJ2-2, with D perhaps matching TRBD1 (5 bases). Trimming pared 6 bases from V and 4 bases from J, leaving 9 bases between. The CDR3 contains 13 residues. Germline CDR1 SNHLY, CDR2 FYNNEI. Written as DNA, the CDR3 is TGTGCCAGCAGACCCAGGGCCACCGGGGAGCTGTTTTTT. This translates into CASRPRATGELFF.

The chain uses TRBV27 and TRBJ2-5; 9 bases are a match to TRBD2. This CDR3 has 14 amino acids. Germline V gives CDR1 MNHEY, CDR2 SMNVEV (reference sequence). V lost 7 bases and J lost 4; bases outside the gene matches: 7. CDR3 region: CASMLAGGLETQYF. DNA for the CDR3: TGTGCCAGCATGCTTGCGGGGGGGCTAGAGACCCAGTACTTC.

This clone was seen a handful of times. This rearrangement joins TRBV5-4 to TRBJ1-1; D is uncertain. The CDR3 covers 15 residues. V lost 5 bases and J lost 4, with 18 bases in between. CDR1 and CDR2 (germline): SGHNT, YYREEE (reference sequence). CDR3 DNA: TGTGCCAGCAGGGCCGCCTCGGGGAGGGTCACTGAAGCTTTCTTT. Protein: CASRAASGRVTEAFF. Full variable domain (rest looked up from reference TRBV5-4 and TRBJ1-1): ETGVTQSPTHLIKTRGQQVTLRCSSQSGHNTVSWYQQALGQGPQFIFQYYREEENGRGNFPPRFSGLQFPNYSSELNVNALELDDSALYLCASRAASGRVTEAFFGQGTRLTVV.

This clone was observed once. CDR3 in amino acids: CASSLFGGTGDIQLFF. The CDR3 DNA reads as TGTGCCAGCAGTTTATTTGGGGGGACAGGAGACATCCAACTGTTTTTT. This sequence joins TRBV27 and TRBJ1-4, with 8 positions matching TRBD1. The germline CDR1 and CDR2 sequences are MNHEY and SMNVEV (reference sequence). Trimming cost V 1 base and J 12 bases; bases outside gene matches: 13. The CDR3 sequence is 16 residues long.

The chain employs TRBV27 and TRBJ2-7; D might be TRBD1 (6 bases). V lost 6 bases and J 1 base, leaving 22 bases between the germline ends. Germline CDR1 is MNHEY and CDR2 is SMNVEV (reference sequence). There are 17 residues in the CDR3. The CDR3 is CASSGPPPAGDSYEQYF. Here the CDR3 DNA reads TGTGCCAGCAGCGGCCCCCCTCCGGCAGGGGATTCCTACGAGCAGTACTTC.

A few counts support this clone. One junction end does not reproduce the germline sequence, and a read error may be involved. The DNA of the CDR3 is TGCGCCAGCAGCTTGGTGACAGGGGAGGATGGCTACACCTTC. The encoded protein is CASSLVTGEDGYTF. This sequence joins TRBV5-4 and TRBJ1-2; 8 positions agree with TRBD1. Germline V CDR1 and CDR2: SGHNT, YYREEE (reference sequence). The CDR3 is 14 residues long.

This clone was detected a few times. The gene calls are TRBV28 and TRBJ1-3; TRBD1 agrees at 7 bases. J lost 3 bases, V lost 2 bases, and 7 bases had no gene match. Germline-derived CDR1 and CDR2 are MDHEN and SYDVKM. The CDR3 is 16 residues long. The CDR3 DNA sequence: TGTGCCAGCAGTTTAACCGGGACAGTATTTGGAAACACCATATATTTT. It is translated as CASSLTGTVFGNTIYF.

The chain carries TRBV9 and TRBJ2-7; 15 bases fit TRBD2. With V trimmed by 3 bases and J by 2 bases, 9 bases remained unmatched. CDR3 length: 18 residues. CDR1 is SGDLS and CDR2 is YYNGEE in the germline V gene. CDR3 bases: TGTGCCAGCAGCGCCGGGACTAGCGGGAGGTCCAGCCCCTACGAGCAGTACTTC. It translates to CASSAGTSGRSSPYEQYF.

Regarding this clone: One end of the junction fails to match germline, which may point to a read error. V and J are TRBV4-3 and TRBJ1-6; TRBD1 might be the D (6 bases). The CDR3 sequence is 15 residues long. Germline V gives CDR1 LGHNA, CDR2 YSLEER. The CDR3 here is CASRQRDNPGSPLHF. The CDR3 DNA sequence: TGCGCCAGCCGCCAGAGGGACAATCCAGGTTCACCCCTCCACTTT.